A single sample is the source of the 30 T cell receptor beta chains below, sequenced in a study of blood T cells in healthy people across ages. Alongside a J-beta primer mix, a sample-barcoded 5' primer served in a second PCR lasting roughly 7 to 12 cycles. TCRdb reprocessed the 5' RACE reads with MiXCR, giving one entry per CDR3 protein. The table includes 790,000 or so distinct CDR3 sequences, 46% detected once. Input material: blood. The receptors were gathered from a man aged 80 or over in good health.

V gene TRBV5-1 combines with J gene TRBJ1-1, with a weak D call TRBD1 (5 bases). This CDR3 is built from 14 residues. The germline CDR1 and CDR2 sequences are SGHRS and YFSETQ. The V end lost 4 bases, the J end lost 4 bases, and 14 bases lay between the germline ends. CDR3 DNA sequence: TGCGCCAGCAGCCAAACGACAGTGAGCACTGAAGCTTTCTTT. This encodes CASSQTTVSTEAFF.

This clonotype was seen a handful of times. The chain recombines TRBV28 with TRBJ2-4; D might be TRBD1 (6 bases). CDR1 is MDHEN, CDR2 SYDVKM, per germline. V lost 4 bases and J lost 13, with 11 bases in between. CDR3 length: 11 amino acids. For the CDR3, the DNA is TGTGCCAGCAGTTGGGACACCACCCAGTACTTC. Translation gives CASSWDTTQYF.

This chain connects TRBV11-2 to TRBJ2-3; no firm D call. V lost 8 bases and J 2 bases, leaving 17 bases between the germline ends. Germline CDR1 reads SGHAT; CDR2 reads FQNNGV. The CDR3 has 15 residues. The CDR3 DNA reads as TGTGCCAGCCCAGGCCCACCGCGCTTCACAGATACGCAGTATTTT. It is translated as CASPGPPRFTDTQYF. The full variable domain, completed using reference TRBV11-2 and TRBJ2-3, is EAGVAQSPRYKIIEKRQSVAFWCNPISGHATLYWYQQILGQGPKLLIQFQNNGVVDDSQLPKDRFSAERLKGVDSTLKIQPAKLEDSAVYLCASPGPPRFTDTQYFGPGTRLTVL.

This rearrangement joins TRBV12-3 or TRBV12-4 to TRBJ2-7; D ambiguous. V lost 3 bases, J lost 7 bases, and 16 bases lay in between. This CDR3 spans 14 amino acids. In DNA, the CDR3 is TGTGCCAGCAGTTTCGCTAGGCGTGGGAATGAGCAGTACTTC. Protein product: CASSFARRGNEQYF.

The CDR3 sequence is CASSPRIQPQHF. DNA for the CDR3: TGTGCCAGCAGCCCTCGGATTCAGCCCCAGCATTTT. This chain links TRBV28 with TRBJ1-5; D gene uncertain. The CDR3 runs to 12 residues. Germline V lookup: CDR1 MDHEN, CDR2 SYDVKM. With 6 bases removed from V and 6 bases from J, the gap between germline ends came to 9 bases.

This clonotype turned up a few times. The chain is built from TRBV7-3 and TRBJ2-1; no firm D call. The V end lost 1 base, the J end lost 1 base, and 11 bases lay between the germline ends. The CDR3 runs to 16 residues. CDR1 and CDR2 from the germline V gene are SGHTA and FQGTGA. As DNA, the CDR3 is TGTGCCAGCAGCTTAAGGGCTTCTCATTCCTACAATGAGCAGTTCTTC. It translates to CASSLRASHSYNEQFF.

The rearrangement uses TRBV2 and TRBJ1-1; D not resolved. Germline loops: CDR1 SNHLY, CDR2 FYNNEI. The CDR3 extends over 14 amino acids. Trimming took off 6 bases at V and 4 bases at J, with 15 bases between the two ends. CDR3 loop: CASRRAEEGTEAFF. CDR3 in DNA: TGTGCCAGCAGACGGGCCGAGGAGGGCACTGAAGCTTTCTTT. Using reference TRBV2 and TRBJ1-1 for the parts outside the CDR3, the full variable domain is EPEVTQTPSHQVTQMGQEVILRCVPISNHLYFYWYRQILGQKVEFLVSFYNNEISEKSEIFDDQFSVERPDGSNFTLKIRSTKLEDSAMYFCASRRAEEGTEAFFGQGTRLTVV.

This clonotype is a singleton in its sample. The CDR3 bases are TGTGCCAGCAGCTCCCGGGACAGGGCCACTGAAGCTTTCTTT. This translates into CASSSRDRATEAFF. The gene calls are TRBV7-8 and TRBJ1-1, with 9 bases that match TRBD1. Germline lookup yields CDR1 SGHVS and CDR2 FQNEAQ. With V trimmed by 4 bases and J by 4 bases, 4 bases remained unmatched. The CDR3 extends over 14 amino acids.

This clonotype showed up just a few times. The V call is TRBV5-1, the J call TRBJ2-4, with 7 bases fitting TRBD1. The DNA end favors TRBJ2-7, so the J call may be wrong. There are 20 residues in the CDR3. Germline CDR1 reads SGHRS; CDR2 reads YFSETQ. The CDR3: CASSLAIPRGITNLNYEQYF. The CDR3 DNA reads as TGCGCCAGCAGCTTGGCCATCCCCAGGGGGATCACGAATTTAAACTACGAGCAGTACTTC.

On this clonotype: The conserved final phenylalanine or tryptophan is absent from the CDR3, which likely points to a read error. The chain has TRBV25-1 and TRBJ1-5, with 8 positions matching TRBD1. V shed 1 base, J shed 5 bases, and the junction held 7 bases outside the gene matches. There are 16 residues in the CDR3. The germline V gene has CDR1 MGHDK and CDR2 SYGVNS. Here the CDR3 DNA reads TGTGCCAGCAGTGAATCAGGCAGGGGGCATGATCAGCCCCAGCATGTT. It yields the protein CASSESGRGHDQPQHV.

The V gene is TRBV27, the J gene TRBJ2-1; D possibly corresponds to TRBD2 (5 bases). There are 15 residues in the CDR3. V lost 6 bases to trimming and J lost 0 bases, with 12 bases between them. Looked up from germline, CDR1 is MNHEY and CDR2 is SMNVEV (reference sequence). CDR3 nucleotide sequence: TGTGCCAGCAGCCCACGCCGGGACTCCTACAATGAGCAGTTCTTC. This gives the protein CASSPRRDSYNEQFF.

This clonotype was recorded only once. The chain couples TRBV20-1 to TRBJ2-2; 8 nucleotides align to TRBD1. The CDR3 is 15 residues long. The germline gives CDR1 DFQATT, CDR2 SNEGSKA (reference sequence). The V segment lost 3 bases and the J segment 7 bases; nucleotides outside the gene matches: 10. This chain's CDR3 is CSASIQGANSGELFF. The CDR3 nucleotides are TGCAGTGCTAGTATCCAGGGGGCGAATAGCGGGGAGCTGTTTTTT.

The chain is built from TRBV12-3 or TRBV12-4 and TRBJ1-2, with no clear D. V lost 5 bases to trimming and J lost 3 bases, with 16 bases between them. This CDR3 has 15 residues. Here the CDR3 reads CASSISYTEYYGYTF. CDR3 DNA: TGTGCCAGCAGTATCTCCTACACGGAATACTATGGCTACACCTTC.

The sample holds a few counts of this clonotype. The V call is TRBV5-1, the J call TRBJ2-3, with D perhaps TRBD1 (5 bases). The CDR3 is made up of 16 amino acids. Deletions cut 2 bases from V and 0 bases from J, with 13 bases between. Germline values: CDR1 SGHRS, CDR2 YFSETQ. This CDR3 reads CASSLSDSPSTDTQYF. CDR3 bases: TGCGCCAGCAGCTTATCTGACAGTCCTAGCACAGATACGCAGTATTTT.

This clonotype was recorded only once. The chain uses TRBV5-1 and TRBJ2-7; D ambiguous. The DNA matches TRBJ2-1 better at its end, which makes the J call doubtful. CDR1 is SGHRS, CDR2 YFSETQ, per germline. CDR3 length equals 13 residues. CDR3 nucleotide sequence: TGCGCCAGCAGCCAAGGGTCCTCCTACGAGCAGTTCTTC. The encoded protein is CASSQGSSYEQFF.

The J gene is TRBJ2-3, the V gene TRBV29-1, with TRBD1 as a possible D gene (6 bases). Germline V lookup: CDR1 SQVTM, CDR2 ANQGSEA. This CDR3 is built from 13 residues. V dropped 4 bases and J dropped 3 bases, with 11 bases sitting between them. This CDR3 is CSVGVGTTDTQYF. CDR3 DNA: TGCAGCGTTGGCGTGGGGACAACAGATACGCAGTATTTT.

This clonotype was seen a few times. The chain joins TRBV10-3 to TRBJ2-3, with D possibly TRBD2 on 7 matching bases. The CDR3 loop spans 14 amino acids. Per the germline V gene, CDR1 is ENHRY and CDR2 is SYGVKD. Trimming took 8 bases from V and 2 from J, leaving 14 bases between them. CDR3 sequence reads: CAISLGGDTDTQYF. CDR3 nucleotide sequence: TGTGCCATCTCCCTAGGGGGGGACACAGATACGCAGTATTTT.

This clonotype has just one count. A read error may explain this, as a much larger clone is one base away. The CDR3 spells CAGSVAGLSYEQYF. For the CDR3, the DNA is TGTGCCGGCAGCGTAGCGGGGCTCTCCTACGAGCAGTACTTC. The chain combines TRBV9 with TRBJ2-7; 8 positions match TRBD2. Germline V gene lookup returns CDR1 SGDLS and CDR2 YYNGEE. The CDR3 length is 14 residues. Filled out from reference TRBV9 and TRBJ2-7, the complete variable domain reads DSGVTQTPKHLITATGQRVTLRCSPRSGDLSVYWYQQSLDQGLQFLIQYYNGEERAKGNILERFSAQQFPDLHSELNLSSLELGDSALYFCAGSVAGLSYEQYFGPGTRLTVT.

A word on this clonotype: A read error is possible here, since a much larger clone lies one base away. The chain couples TRBV28 to TRBJ2-3; 11 positions agree with TRBD2. CDR1 and CDR2 from the germline V gene are MDHEN and SYDVKM. V shed 5 bases and J 2 bases; nucleotides not matched to a gene: 3. The CDR3 spans 15 residues. The CDR3 DNA reads as TGTGCCAGCAGTGCGGGACTAGCGGACACAGATACGCAGTATTTT. Encoded protein: CASSAGLADTDTQYF.

V and J are TRBV4-2 and TRBJ1-4, with D uncertain. CDR3 length equals 15 residues. V was pared by 0 bases and J by 0 bases, with 5 bases between. CDR1 LGHNA and CDR2 YNFKEQ come from the germline V gene. The CDR3 nucleotides read TGTGCCAGCAGCCAAGAAGTTGCAACTAATGAAAAACTGTTTTTT. Encoded protein: CASSQEVATNEKLFF.

The J gene is TRBJ2-5, the V gene TRBV9, with TRBD1 identical over 12 bases. This CDR3 comprises 15 residues. CDR1 is SGDLS, CDR2 YYNGEE, per germline. V shed 0 bases, J shed 11 bases, and the junction held 8 bases outside the gene matches. CDR3 DNA sequence: TGTGCCAGCAGCGTAGAAGGGACAGGGGGCACAGAACAGTACTTC. Its protein product is CASSVEGTGGTEQYF.

The chain couples TRBV27 to TRBJ2-5; D gene ambiguous. Trimming shortened V by 7 bases and J by 11 bases, and 23 bases separated the two germline ends. The CDR3 has 14 residues. CDR1 and CDR2 from the germline V gene are MNHEY and SMNVEV (reference sequence). The CDR3 bases are TGTGCCAGCACTCTTCAGCCAGGCGTCGATGAGCAGTACTTC. This gives the protein CASTLQPGVDEQYF.

Regarding this clonotype: A much more abundant neighbour one base away suggests this may be a read error. This rearrangement joins TRBV12-3 or TRBV12-4 to TRBJ2-7; a weak D match, TRBD1 (6 bases). The CDR3 runs 15 residues. The V end lost 6 bases, the J end lost 2 bases, and 17 bases lay between the germline ends. The CDR3 region is CASSSHRARAYEQYF. The CDR3 DNA follows: TGTGCCAGCAGCTCCCACAGGGCGAGGGCCTACGAGCAGTACTTC.

The chain couples TRBV28 to TRBJ2-5; 7 positions match TRBD1. The ends lost 7 bases at V and 11 bases at J; junction bases unmatched: 10. Germline V gene data show CDR1 as MDHEN and CDR2 as SYDVKM. The CDR3 extends over 12 amino acids. The CDR3 DNA is TGTGCCAGCATTCAGGGGGTAAATGAGCAGTACTTC. This translates into CASIQGVNEQYF.

This chain connects TRBV20-1 to TRBJ2-1, with a possible D match to TRBD1 (6 bases). The CDR3 is 15 amino acids. Trimming took 1 base from V and 2 from J, leaving 12 bases between them. Germline V CDR1 and CDR2: DFQATT, SNEGSKA (reference sequence). CDR3 in DNA: TGCAGTGCTAGAGTGGGGGCGGAGCCCTACAATGAGCAGTTCTTC. The encoded protein is CSARVGAEPYNEQFF.

The chain couples TRBV9 to TRBJ2-7; tentatively, D is TRBD1 (5 bases). Germline V gene lookup returns CDR1 SGDLS and CDR2 YYNGEE. V lost 6 bases to trimming and J lost 3 bases, with 13 bases between them. The CDR3 totals 13 residues. The CDR3 coding sequence is TGTGCCAGCAATAAGGACCAGGGCTACGAGCAGTACTTC. Translation gives CASNKDQGYEQYF.

As to this clonotype: This may stem from a read error, because a much larger clone lies one nucleotide away. This sequence joins TRBV12-3 or TRBV12-4 and TRBJ2-3; D is unclear. The CDR3 has 14 residues. V was trimmed by 5 bases and J by 8 bases, leaving 17 bases between them. The CDR3 spells CASSLENTVGTQYF. CDR3 in DNA: TGTGCCAGCAGTCTTGAGAACACGGTAGGTACGCAGTATTTT.

This chain links TRBV4-1 with TRBJ2-1, with D possibly matching TRBD2 (5 bases). Trimming pared 2 bases from V and 0 bases from J, leaving 11 bases between. The CDR3 is made up of 16 amino acids. CDR1 and CDR2 (germline): MGHRA, YSYEKL. As DNA, the CDR3 is TGCGCCAGCAGCCAATTTGTCGGGGACTCCTACAATGAGCAGTTCTTC. It codes for CASSQFVGDSYNEQFF.

The table lists this clonotype with many counts. V gene TRBV2 combines with J gene TRBJ2-3, with D possibly matching TRBD2 (6 bases). Trimming cost V 5 bases and J 0 bases, with 12 bases left between them. The germline CDR1 and CDR2 sequences are SNHLY and FYNNEI. The CDR3 has 15 residues. CDR3 in DNA: TGTGCCAGCAGTCCCGGGACTCATAGCACAGATACGCAGTATTTT. As protein: CASSPGTHSTDTQYF.

The sample holds a few counts of this clonotype. The rearrangement joins TRBV11-1 to TRBJ2-4, with 12 bases aligning to TRBD2. V shed 5 bases, J shed 8 bases, and the junction held 4 bases outside the gene matches. The CDR3 totals 14 residues. Per the germline V gene, CDR1 is SGHAT and CDR2 is FQDESV (reference sequence). The CDR3 DNA reads TGTGCCAGCAGCCCGACTAGCGGGAGCGACATTCAGTACTTC. It encodes CASSPTSGSDIQYF.